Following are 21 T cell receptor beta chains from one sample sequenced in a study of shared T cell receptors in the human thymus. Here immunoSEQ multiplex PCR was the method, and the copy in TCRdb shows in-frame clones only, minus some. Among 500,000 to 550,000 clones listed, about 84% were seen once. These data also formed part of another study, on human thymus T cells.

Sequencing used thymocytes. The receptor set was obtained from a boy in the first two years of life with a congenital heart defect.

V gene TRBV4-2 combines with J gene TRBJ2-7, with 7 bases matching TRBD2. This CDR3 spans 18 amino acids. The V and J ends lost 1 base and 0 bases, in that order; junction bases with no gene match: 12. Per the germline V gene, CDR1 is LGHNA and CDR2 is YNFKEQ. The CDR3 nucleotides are TGTGCCAGCAGCCAAGTGGAAACTAGCGCTAGGAGCTCCTACGAGCAGTACTTC. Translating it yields CASSQVETSARSSYEQYF.

DNA of the CDR3: TGTGCCAGCAGCCAAGCCCCCCGACTAGTAGTTGGCGCCGCTAATAGCACAGATACGCAGTATTTT. It is translated as CASSQAPRLVVGAANSTDTQYF. J is TRBJ2-3 and V is TRBV14; D possibly corresponds to TRBD2 (6 bases). The CDR3 has 22 amino acids. V lost 1 base and J 0 bases, leaving 29 bases between the germline ends. Germline CDR1 SGHDN, CDR2 FVKESK.

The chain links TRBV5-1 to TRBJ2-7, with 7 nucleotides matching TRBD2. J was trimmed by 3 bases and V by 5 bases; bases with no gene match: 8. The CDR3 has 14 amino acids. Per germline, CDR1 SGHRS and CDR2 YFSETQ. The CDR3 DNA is TGCGCCAGCAGTCAGGAGGAGCGGGACTACGAGCAGTACTTC. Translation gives CASSQEERDYEQYF.

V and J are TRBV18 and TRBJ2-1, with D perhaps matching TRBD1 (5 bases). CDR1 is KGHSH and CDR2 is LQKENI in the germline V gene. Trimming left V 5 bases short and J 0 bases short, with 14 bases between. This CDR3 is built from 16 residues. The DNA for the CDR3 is TGTGCCAGCTCAACAGGCAGGACCAGCTCCTACAATGAGCAGTTCTTC. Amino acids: CASSTGRTSSYNEQFF.

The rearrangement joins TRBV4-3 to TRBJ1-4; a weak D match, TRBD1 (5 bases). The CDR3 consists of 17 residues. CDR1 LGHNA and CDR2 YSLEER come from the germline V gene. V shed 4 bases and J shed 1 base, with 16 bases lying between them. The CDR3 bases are TGCGCCAGCAGCCCTCTTAAGGGGTACAGAACTAATGAAAAACTGTTTTTT. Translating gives CASSPLKGYRTNEKLFF.

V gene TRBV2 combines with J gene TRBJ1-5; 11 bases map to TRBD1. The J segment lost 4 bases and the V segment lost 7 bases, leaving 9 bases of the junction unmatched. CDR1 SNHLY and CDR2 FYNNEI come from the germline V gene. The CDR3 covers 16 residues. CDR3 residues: CASMAPGTGGNQPQHF. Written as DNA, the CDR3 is TGTGCCAGCATGGCCCCCGGGACAGGGGGGAATCAGCCCCAGCATTTT.

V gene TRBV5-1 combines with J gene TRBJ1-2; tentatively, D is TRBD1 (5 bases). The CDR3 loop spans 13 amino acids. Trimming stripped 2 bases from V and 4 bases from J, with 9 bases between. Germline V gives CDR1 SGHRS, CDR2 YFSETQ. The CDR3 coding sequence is TGCGCCAGCAGCTTTTCAGGGTCCTATGGCTACACCTTC. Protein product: CASSFSGSYGYTF.

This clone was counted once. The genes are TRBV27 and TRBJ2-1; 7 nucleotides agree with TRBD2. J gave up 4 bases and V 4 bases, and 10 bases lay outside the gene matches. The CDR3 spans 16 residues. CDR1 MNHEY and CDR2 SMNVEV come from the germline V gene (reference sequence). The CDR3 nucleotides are TGTGCCAGCAGTTGGGAGGGAGGCCCCTTTTACAATGAGCAGTTCTTC. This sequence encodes CASSWEGGPFYNEQFF.

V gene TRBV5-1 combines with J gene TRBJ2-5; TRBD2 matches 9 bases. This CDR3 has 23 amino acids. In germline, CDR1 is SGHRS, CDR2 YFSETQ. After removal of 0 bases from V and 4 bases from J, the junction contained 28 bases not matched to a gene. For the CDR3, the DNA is TGCGCCAGCAGCTTGGAACATTATACCCTGAGAAGAGGCGGGAGGGTTTTGCGAGAGACCCAGTACTTC. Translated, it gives CASSLEHYTLRRGGRVLRETQYF.

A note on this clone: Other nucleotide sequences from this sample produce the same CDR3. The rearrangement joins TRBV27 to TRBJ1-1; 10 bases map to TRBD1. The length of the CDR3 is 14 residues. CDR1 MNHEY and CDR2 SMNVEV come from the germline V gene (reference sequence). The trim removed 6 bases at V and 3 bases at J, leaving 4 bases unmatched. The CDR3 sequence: CASSPGQGDTEAFF. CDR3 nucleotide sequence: TGTGCCAGCAGCCCTGGACAGGGGGACACTGAAGCTTTCTTT.

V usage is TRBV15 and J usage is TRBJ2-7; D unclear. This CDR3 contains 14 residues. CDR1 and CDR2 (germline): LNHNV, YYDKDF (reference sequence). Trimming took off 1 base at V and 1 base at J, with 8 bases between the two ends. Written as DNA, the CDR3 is TGTGCCACCAGCAGAGTTGGCAGTTCCTACGAGCAGTACTTC. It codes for CATSRVGSSYEQYF.

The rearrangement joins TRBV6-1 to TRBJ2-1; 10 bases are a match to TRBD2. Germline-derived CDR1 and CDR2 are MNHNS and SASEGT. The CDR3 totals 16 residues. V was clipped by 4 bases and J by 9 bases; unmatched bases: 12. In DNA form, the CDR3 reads TGTGCCAGCAGTGTTAGCGGGAGGATGTTGGGGGCTGAGCAGTTCTTC. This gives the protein CASSVSGRMLGAEQFF.

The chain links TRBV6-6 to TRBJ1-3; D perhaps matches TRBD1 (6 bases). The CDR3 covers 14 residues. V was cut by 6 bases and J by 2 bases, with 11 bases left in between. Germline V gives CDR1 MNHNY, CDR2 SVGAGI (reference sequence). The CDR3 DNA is TGTGCCAGCAGGCACAGGGTAGCTGGAAACACCATATATTTT. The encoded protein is CASRHRVAGNTIYF.

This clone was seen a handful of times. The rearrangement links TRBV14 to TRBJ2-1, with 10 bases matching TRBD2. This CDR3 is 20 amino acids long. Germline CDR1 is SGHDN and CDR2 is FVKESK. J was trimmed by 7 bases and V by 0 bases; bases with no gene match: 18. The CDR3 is CASSQDSPDPAGGPVNEQFF. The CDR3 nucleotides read TGTGCCAGCAGCCAAGACAGTCCGGACCCAGCGGGAGGGCCAGTAAATGAGCAGTTCTTC.

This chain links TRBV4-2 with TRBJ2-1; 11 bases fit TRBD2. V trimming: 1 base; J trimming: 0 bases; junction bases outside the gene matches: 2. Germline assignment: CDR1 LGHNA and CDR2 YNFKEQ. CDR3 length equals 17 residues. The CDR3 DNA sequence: TGTGCCAGCAGCCAAGCTAGCGGGAGGAACTCCTACAATGAGCAGTTCTTC. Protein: CASSQASGRNSYNEQFF.

Written as DNA, the CDR3 is TGCGCCAGCAGCCAAGTCGACATACCTAGCACAGATACGCAGTATTTT. Its translation is CASSQVDIPSTDTQYF. The chain has TRBV4-1 and TRBJ2-3, with D uncertain. From germline, CDR1 is MGHRA and CDR2 YSYEKL. V was cut by 1 base and J by 0 bases, with 11 bases left in between. This CDR3 comprises 16 residues.

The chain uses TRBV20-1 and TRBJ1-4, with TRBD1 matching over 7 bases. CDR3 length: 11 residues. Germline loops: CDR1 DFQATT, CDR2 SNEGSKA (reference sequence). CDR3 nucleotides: TGCGGCCACAGGGGATACGAAAAACTGTTTTTT. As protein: CGHRGYEKLFF.

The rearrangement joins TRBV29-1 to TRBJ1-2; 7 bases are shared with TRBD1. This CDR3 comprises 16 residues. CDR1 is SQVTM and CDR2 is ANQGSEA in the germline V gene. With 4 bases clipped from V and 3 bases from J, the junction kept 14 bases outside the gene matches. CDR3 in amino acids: CSVVRGQKGGDYGYTF. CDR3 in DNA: TGCAGCGTTGTTAGGGGGCAAAAAGGGGGCGACTATGGCTACACCTTC.

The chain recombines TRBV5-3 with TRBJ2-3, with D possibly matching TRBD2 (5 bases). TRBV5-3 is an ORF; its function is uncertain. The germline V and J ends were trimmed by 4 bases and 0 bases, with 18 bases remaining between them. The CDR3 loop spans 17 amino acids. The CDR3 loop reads CARSRGRDSQSTDTQYF. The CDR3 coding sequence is TGTGCCAGAAGCCGGGGTAGAGACTCTCAAAGCACAGATACGCAGTATTTT.

The CDR3 spells CASSWRREFIEQFF. The CDR3 nucleotides read TGTGCCAGCAGCTGGCGGCGGGAGTTCATTGAGCAGTTCTTC. J is TRBJ2-1 and V is TRBV7-2, with TRBD2 identical over 7 bases. The CDR3 has 14 amino acids. With 4 bases clipped from V and 9 bases from J, the junction kept 9 bases outside the gene matches. Germline V lookup: CDR1 SGHTA, CDR2 FQGNSA.

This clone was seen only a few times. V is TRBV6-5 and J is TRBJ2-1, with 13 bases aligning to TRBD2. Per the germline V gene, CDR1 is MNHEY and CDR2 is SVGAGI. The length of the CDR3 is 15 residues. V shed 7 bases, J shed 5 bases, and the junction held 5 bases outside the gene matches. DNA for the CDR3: TGTGCCAGCATGGGTGGACTAGCGGGAGACAATGAGCAGTTCTTC. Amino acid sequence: CASMGGLAGDNEQFF.